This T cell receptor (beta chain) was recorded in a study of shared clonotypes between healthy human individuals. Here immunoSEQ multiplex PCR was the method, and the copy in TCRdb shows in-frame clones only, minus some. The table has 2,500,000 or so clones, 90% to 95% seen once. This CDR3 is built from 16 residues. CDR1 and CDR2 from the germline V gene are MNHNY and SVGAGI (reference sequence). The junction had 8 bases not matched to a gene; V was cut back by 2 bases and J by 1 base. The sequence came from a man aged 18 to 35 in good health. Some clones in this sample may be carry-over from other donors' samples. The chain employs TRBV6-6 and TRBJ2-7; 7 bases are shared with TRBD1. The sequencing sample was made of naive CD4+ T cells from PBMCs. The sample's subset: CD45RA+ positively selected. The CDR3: CASSYPSGQASYEQYF. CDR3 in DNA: TGTGCCAGCAGTTACCCCAGCGGACAGGCTTCCTACGAGCAGTACTTC.